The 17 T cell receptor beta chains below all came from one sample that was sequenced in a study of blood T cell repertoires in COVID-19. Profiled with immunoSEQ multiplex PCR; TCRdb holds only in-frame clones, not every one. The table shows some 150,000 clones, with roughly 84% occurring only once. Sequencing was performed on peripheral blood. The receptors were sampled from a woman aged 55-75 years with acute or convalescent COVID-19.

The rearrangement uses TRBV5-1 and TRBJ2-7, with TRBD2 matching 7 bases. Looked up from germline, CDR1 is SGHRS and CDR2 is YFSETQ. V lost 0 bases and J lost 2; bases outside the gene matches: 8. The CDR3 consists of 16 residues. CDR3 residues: CASSLGLKRGAYEQYF. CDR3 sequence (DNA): TGCGCCAGCAGCTTGGGGCTAAAGCGGGGCGCCTACGAGCAGTACTTC. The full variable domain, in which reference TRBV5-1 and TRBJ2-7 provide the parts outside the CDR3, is KAGVTQTPRYLIKTRGQQVTLSCSPISGHRSVSWYQQTPGQGLQFLFEYFSETQRNKGNFPGRFSGRQFSNSRSEMNVSTLELGDSALYLCASSLGLKRGAYEQYFGPGTRLTVT.

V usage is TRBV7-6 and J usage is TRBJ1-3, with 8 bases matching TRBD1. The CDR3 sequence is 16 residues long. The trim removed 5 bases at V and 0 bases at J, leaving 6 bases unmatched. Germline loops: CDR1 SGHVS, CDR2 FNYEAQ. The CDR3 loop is CASSPRQGISGNTIYF. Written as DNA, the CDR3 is TGTGCCAGCAGCCCCCGACAGGGGATCTCTGGAAACACCATATATTTT.

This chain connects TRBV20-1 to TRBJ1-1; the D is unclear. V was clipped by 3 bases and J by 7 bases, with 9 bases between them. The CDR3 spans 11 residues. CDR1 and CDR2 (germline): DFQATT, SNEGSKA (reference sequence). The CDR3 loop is CSASIQREAFF. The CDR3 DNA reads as TGCAGTGCTAGTATCCAGCGTGAAGCTTTCTTT.

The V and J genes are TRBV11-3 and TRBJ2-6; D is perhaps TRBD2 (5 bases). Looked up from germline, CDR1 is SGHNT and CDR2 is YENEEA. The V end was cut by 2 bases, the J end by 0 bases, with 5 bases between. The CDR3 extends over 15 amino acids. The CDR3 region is CASSLRGSGANVLTF. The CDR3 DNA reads TGTGCCAGCAGCTTACGGGGCTCTGGGGCCAACGTCCTGACTTTC. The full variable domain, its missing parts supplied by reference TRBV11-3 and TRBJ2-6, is EAGVVQSPRYKIIEKKQPVAFWCNPISGHNTLYWYLQNLGQGPELLIRYENEEAVDDSQLPKDRFSAERLKGVDSTLKIQPAELGDSAVYLCASSLRGSGANVLTFGAGSRLTVL.

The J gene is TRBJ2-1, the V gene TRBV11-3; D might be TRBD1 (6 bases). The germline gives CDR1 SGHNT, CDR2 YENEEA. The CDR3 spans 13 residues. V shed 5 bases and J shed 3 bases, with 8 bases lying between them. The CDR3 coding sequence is TGTGCCAGCAGCGGGGGCGACTACAATGAGCAGTTCTTC. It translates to CASSGGDYNEQFF.

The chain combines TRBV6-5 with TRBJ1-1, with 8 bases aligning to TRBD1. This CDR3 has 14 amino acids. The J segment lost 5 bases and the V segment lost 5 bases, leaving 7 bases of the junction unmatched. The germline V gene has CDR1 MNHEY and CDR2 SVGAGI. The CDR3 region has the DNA TGTGCCAGCAGTCTCCGGACAGGGTGGACTGAAGCTTTCTTT. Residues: CASSLRTGWTEAFF.

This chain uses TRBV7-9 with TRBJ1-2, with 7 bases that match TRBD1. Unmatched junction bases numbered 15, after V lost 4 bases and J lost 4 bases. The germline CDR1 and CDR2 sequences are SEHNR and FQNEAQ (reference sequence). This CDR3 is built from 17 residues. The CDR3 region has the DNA TGTGCCAGCAGCTCCTTAGTAACAGGGGATTTGGGCTATGGCTACACCTTC. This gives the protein CASSSLVTGDLGYGYTF.

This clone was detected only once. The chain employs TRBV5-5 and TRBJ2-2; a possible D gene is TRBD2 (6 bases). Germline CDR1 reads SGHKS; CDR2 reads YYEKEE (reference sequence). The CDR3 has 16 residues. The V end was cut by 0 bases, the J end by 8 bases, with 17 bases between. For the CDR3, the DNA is TGTGCCAGCAGCTTGGGTCACCAGGGAGGCGCGGGGGAGCTGTTTTTT. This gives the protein CASSLGHQGGAGELFF.

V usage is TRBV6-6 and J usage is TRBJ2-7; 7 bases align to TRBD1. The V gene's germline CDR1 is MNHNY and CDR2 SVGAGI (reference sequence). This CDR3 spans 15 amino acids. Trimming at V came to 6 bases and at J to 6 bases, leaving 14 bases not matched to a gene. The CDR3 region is CASRPPGTAPSEQYF. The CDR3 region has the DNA TGTGCCAGCAGACCACCCGGGACAGCCCCCTCCGAGCAGTACTTC.

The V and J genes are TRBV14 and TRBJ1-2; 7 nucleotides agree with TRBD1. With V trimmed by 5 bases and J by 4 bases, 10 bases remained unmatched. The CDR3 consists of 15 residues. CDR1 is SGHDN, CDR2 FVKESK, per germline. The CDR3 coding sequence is TGTGCCAGCAGCGTCAGACAGGGATCCCCCTATGGCTACACCTTC. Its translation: CASSVRQGSPYGYTF.

CDR3 nucleotide sequence: TGTGCCAGCAGTGAAATAGCGGGGTACAATGAGCAGTTCTTC. It yields the protein CASSEIAGYNEQFF. The gene calls are TRBV6-1 and TRBJ2-1, with TRBD2 matching 8 bases. The germline gives CDR1 MNHNS, CDR2 SASEGT. J lost 4 bases, V lost 2 bases, and 1 base had no gene match. The CDR3 sequence is 14 residues long.

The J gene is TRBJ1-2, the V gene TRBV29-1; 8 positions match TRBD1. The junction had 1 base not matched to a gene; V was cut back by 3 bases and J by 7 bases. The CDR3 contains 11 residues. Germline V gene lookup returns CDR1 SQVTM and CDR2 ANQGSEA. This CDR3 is CSVEDRVGYTF. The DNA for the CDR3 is TGCAGCGTTGAGGACAGGGTTGGCTACACCTTC.

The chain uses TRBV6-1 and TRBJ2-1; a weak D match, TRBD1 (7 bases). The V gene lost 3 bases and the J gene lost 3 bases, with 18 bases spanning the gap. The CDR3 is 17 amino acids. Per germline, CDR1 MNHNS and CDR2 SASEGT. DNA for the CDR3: TGTGCCAGCAGTGACGAGCAGGGGGGCGCGGGCTACAATGAGCAGTTCTTC. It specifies CASSDEQGGAGYNEQFF.

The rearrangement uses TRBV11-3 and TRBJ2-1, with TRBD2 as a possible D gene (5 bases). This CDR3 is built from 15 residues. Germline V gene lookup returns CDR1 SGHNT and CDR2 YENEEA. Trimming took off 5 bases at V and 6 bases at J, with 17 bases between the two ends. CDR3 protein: CASSPRAFNGNEQFF. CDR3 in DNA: TGTGCCAGCAGCCCGCGGGCCTTTAACGGCAATGAGCAGTTCTTC. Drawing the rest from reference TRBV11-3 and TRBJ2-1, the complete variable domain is EAGVVQSPRYKIIEKKQPVAFWCNPISGHNTLYWYLQNLGQGPELLIRYENEEAVDDSQLPKDRFSAERLKGVDSTLKIQPAELGDSAVYLCASSPRAFNGNEQFFGPGTRLTVL.

CDR3 DNA: TGTGCCTGGAAAGGGAACAGGAATCAGCCCCAGCATTTT. It is translated as CAWKGNRNQPQHF. This chain uses TRBV30 with TRBJ1-5; D possibly corresponds to TRBD1 (5 bases). The germline V and J ends were trimmed by 4 bases and 4 bases, with 11 bases remaining between them. Germline CDR1 GTSNPN, CDR2 SVGIG (reference sequence). CDR3 size: 13 residues.

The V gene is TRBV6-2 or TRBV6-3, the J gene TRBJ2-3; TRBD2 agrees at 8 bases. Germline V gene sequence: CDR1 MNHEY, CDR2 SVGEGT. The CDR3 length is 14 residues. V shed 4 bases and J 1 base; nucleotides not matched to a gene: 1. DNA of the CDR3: TGTGCCAGCAGTTTCGGGGGGGGCACAGATACGCAGTATTTT. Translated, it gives CASSFGGGTDTQYF.

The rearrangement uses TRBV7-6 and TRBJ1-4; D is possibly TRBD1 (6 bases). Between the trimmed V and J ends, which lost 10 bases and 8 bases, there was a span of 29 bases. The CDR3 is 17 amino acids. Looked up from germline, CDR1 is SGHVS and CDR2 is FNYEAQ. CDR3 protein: CATSAGAARPPSEKLFF. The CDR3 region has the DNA TGTGCCACCTCGGCGGGGGCGGCGAGGCCTCCCTCAGAAAAACTGTTTTTT.